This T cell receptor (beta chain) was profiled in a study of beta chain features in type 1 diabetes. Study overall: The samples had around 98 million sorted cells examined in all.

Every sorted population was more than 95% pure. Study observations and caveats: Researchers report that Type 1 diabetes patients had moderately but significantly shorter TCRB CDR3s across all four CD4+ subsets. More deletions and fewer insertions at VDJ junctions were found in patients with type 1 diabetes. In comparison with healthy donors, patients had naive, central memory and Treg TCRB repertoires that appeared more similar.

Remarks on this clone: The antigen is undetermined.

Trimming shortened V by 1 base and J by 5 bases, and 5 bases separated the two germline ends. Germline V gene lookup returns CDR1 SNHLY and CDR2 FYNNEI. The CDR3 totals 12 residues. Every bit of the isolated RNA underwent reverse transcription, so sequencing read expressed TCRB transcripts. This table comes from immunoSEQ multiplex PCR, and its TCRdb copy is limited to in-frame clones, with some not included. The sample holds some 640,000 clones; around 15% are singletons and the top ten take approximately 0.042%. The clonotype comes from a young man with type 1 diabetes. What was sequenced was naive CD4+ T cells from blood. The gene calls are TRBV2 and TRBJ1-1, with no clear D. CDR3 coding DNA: TGTGCCAGCAGTGAAGGGTTTACTGAAGCTTTCTTT. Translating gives CASSEGFTEAFF.